This TCR beta chain was found in a study of cytotoxic CD8 clonotypes in ibrutinib-treated CLL. This CDR3 is 14 amino acids long. Trimming shortened V by 4 bases and J by 0 bases, and 10 bases separated the two germline ends. Germline CDR1 and CDR2: SGHRS and YFSETQ. Clones were sequenced by immunoSEQ multiplex PCR, and TCRdb holds only the in-frame ones, with some missing. This sample has almost 250,000 clones, with around three quarters found just once. This chain joins TRBV5-1 and TRBJ1-1; tentatively, D is TRBD1 (5 bases). The input for sequencing was PBMCs, taken after 24 months of ibrutinib treatment. The TCR was taken from a human donor with chronic lymphocytic leukemia. The CDR3 here is CASSQGALNTEAFF. CDR3 in DNA: TGCGCCAGCAGCCAAGGGGCCCTGAACACTGAAGCTTTCTTT.